This T cell receptor (beta chain) was profiled in a study of blood T cell repertoires in COVID-19. Study-level background: COVID-19 samples, acute and convalescent, were from the United States, Italy and Spain. PBMCs, B-cell-depleted T cells, or T cells provided the cDNA or gDNA that made up the material.

Original methodology: Reference gene primer amplification yielded estimated nucleated cell counts. Here immunoSEQ multiplex PCR was the method, and the copy in TCRdb shows in-frame clones only, minus some. The DNA gave D and trimming, while V, J and clone size come from that table. This sample carries around 180,000 clones, 70% to 90% of them seen once, and the ten largest clones take 2.5% to 3.5%. The CDR3 is 14 residues long. Germline-derived CDR1 and CDR2 are SGHTA and FQGNSA. Deletions cut 0 bases from V and 2 bases from J, with 8 bases between. This clonotype was obtained from a man aged 55 to 70 with acute or convalescent COVID-19. V usage is TRBV7-2 and J usage is TRBJ2-7, with D possibly matching TRBD2 (6 bases). Specimen: peripheral blood. This CDR3 reads CASSLAGLTYEQYF. The CDR3 DNA reads as TGTGCCAGCAGCTTAGCGGGACTCACCTACGAGCAGTACTTC.